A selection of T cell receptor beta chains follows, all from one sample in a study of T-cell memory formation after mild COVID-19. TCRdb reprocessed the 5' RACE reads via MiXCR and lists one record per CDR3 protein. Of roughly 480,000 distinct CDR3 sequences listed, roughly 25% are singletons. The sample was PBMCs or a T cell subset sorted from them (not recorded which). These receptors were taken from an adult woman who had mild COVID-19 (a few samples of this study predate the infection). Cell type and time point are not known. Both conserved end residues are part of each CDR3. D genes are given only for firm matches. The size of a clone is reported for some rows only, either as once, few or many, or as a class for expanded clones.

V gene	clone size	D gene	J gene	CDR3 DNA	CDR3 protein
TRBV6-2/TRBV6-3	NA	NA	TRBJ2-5	TGTGCCAGCAGTTACGGTGACGATACAGGCCCAAAGTACTTC	CASSYGDDTGPKYF
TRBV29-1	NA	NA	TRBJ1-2	TGCAGCGTTGAAGATCGGGGTCGGGACACCTTC	CSVEDRGRDTF
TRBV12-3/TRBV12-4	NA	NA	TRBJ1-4	TGTGCCAGCAGTCCCAGGGAGGGTGAAAAACTGTTTTTT	CASSPREGEKLFF
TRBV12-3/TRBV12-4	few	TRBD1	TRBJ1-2	TGTGCCAGCAGTACCCGGACAGGGTCTGGCTACACCTTC	CASSTRTGSGYTF
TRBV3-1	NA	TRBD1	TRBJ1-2	TGTGCCAGCAGTCTTATAGTCAGGGGGCGCGGAGGCTACACCTTC	CASSLIVRGRGGYTF
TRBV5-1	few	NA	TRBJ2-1	TGCGCCAGCAGCTTGGACGGGGTGAGCTCCTACAATGAGCAGTTCTTC	CASSLDGVSSYNEQFF
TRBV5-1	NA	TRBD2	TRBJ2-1	TGCGCCAGCAGCGCCGGACTAGTCTCCCGTGAGCAGTTCTTC	CASSAGLVSREQFF
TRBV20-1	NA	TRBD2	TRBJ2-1	TGCAGTGCTAGAGCCCCACTTAGCGGGGGGGCCGGGTCCCCGTACAATGAGCAGTTCTTC	CSARAPLSGGAGSPYNEQFF
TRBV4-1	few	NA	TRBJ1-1	TGCGCCAGCGGGTCGCGACAGGCTGAAGCTTTCTTT	CASGSRQAEAFF
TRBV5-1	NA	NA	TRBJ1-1	TGCGCCAGCAGCCCAAACCCAGGGGTGGGCACTGAAGCTTTCTTT	CASSPNPGVGTEAFF
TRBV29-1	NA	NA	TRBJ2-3	TGCAGCGTTGTCCGGGTAGATACGCAGTATTTT	CSVVRVDTQYF
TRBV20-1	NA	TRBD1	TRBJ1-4	TGCAGTGCTAGAGAGGGGACAGCAACTAATGAAAAACTGTTTTTT	CSAREGTATNEKLFF
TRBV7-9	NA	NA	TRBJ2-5	TGTGCCAGCGGCCCGGGAGTTCAAGAGACCCAGTACTTC	CASGPGVQETQYF
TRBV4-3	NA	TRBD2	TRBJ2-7	TGCGCCAGCAGCCCTTACCTAGCGGTCTACGAGCAGTACTTC	CASSPYLAVYEQYF
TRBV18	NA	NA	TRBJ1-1	TGTGCCAGCTCACCAATCGGTGACAAGGGGAAGGTGAACACTGAAGCTTTCTTT	CASSPIGDKGKVNTEAFF
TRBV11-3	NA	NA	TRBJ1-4	TGTGCCAGCAGTATGACAGCGAGTAATGAAAAACTGTTTTTT	CASSMTASNEKLFF
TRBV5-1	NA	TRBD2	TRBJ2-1	TGCGCCAGCAGCTTGGTCTTTAGGGGCGGGAGGAGCTACAATGAGCAGTTCTTC	CASSLVFRGGRSYNEQFF
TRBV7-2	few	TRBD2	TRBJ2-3	TGTGCCAGCAGCACATCCCGGACTAGCGGCACAGATACGCAGTATTTT	CASSTSRTSGTDTQYF
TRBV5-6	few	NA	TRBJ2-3	TGTGCCAGCAGCTTTGGCAAGTTGGGGACAGATACGCAGTATTTT	CASSFGKLGTDTQYF
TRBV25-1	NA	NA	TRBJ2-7	TGTGCCAGCAGTAGGGGGGACTTCTACGAGCAGTACTTC	CASSRGDFYEQYF
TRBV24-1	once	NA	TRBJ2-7	TGTGCCACCAGTGTTGTCGCAGCCTACGAGCAGTACTTC	CATSVVAAYEQYF
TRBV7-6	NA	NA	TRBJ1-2	TGTGCCAGCAGCGATCATGTTAACTATGGCTACACCTTC	CASSDHVNYGYTF
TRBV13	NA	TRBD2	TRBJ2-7	TGTGCCAGCAGCCCCGGGACTAGCGGTTCGGGGGAGCAGTACTTC	CASSPGTSGSGEQYF
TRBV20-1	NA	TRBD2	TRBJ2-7	TGCAGTGCGAGAACCGGGACTATAATAGTCGACGAGCAGTACTTC	CSARTGTIIVDEQYF
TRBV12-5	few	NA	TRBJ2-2	TGTGCTAGTGCCTCATCTGGGAAAGGAACCGGGGAGCTGTTTTTT	CASASSGKGTGELFF
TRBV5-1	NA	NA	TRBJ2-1	TGCGCCAGCAGCTTGGTAGGGGGTGTGGATGAGCAGTTCTTC	CASSLVGGVDEQFF
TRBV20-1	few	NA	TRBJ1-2	TGCAGTGCAGCGGAAGTGGGTGGTAGCTATGGCTACACCTTC	CSAAEVGGSYGYTF
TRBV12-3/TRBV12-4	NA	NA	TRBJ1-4	TGTGCCAGCAGTTTAGGATACGGGGGGTTTAATGAAAAACTGTTTTTT	CASSLGYGGFNEKLFF
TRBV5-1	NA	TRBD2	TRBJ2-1	TGCGCCAGCAGCCTTAGCGGGGGGGCCATTAATGAGCAGTTCTTC	CASSLSGGAINEQFF
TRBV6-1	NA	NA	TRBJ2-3	TGTGCCAGCAGTGACGCTAGGCGGACAGATACGCAGTATTTT	CASSDARRTDTQYF
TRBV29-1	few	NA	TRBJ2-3	TGCAGCGTTCGTCAGGGGTTGAGCACAGATACGCAGTATTTT	CSVRQGLSTDTQYF
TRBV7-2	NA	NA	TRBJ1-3	TGTGCCAGCAGCCCCGGGATAGGAGCAAACACCATATATTTT	CASSPGIGANTIYF
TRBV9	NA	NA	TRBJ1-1	TGTGCCAGCAGCAGATCGGGGGGAGAAGCTTTCTTT	CASSRSGGEAFF
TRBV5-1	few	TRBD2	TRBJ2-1	TGCGCCAGCAGCTCCGGTACTAGCGGGGTTAAGTCCTACAATGAGCAGTTCTTC	CASSSGTSGVKSYNEQFF
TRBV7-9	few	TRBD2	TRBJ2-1	TGTGCCAGCAGCTCCCTAGCGGGAGGCTCCTACAATGAGCAGTTCTTC	CASSSLAGGSYNEQFF
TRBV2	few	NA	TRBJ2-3	TGTGCCAGCAGTGAAGTGCCAGGATGGGATACGCAGTATTTT	CASSEVPGWDTQYF
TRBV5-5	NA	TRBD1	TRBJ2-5	TGTGCCAGCAGCTTCCTAGGGGGCGGACAAGAGACCCAGTACTTC	CASSFLGGGQETQYF
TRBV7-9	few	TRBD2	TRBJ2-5	TGTGCCAGCAGCTCGACTAGCGGGGGTGAGACCCAGTACTTC	CASSSTSGGETQYF
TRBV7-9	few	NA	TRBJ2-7	TGTGCCAGCAGCTTAGCGCAGAGGGGTTATAAACACGAGCAGTACTTC	CASSLAQRGYKHEQYF
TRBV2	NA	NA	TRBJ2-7	TGTGCCAGCACATGGCAAGGCCAGCTGATCTACGAGCAGTACTTC	CASTWQGQLIYEQYF
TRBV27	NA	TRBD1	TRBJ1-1	TGTGCCAGCAGTTTAGCAACAGGGGTCGAAGCTTTCTTT	CASSLATGVEAFF
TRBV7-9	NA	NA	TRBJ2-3	TGTGCCAGCAGCTTTGCCCGACCCACAGATACGCAGTATTTT	CASSFARPTDTQYF